This TCR beta chain was identified in a study of early T cells in non-severe SARS-CoV-2 infection. Study-wide findings and caveats: Matching results from VDJdb favored anti-spike CD8 responses, leaving private and CD4 specificities undetected.

The length of the CDR3 is 14 residues. Per the germline V gene, CDR1 is LGHDT and CDR2 is YNNKEL (reference sequence). The V and J ends lost 4 bases and 3 bases, in that order; junction bases with no gene match: 1. Note on this clonotype: Its target is unknown.

Separate cDNA molecules each had unique molecular identifiers attached to them. TCRdb re-called the 5' RACE reads through MiXCR, storing one row per CDR3 protein. The sample consists of about 57,000 distinct CDR3 sequences, under 10% of them appearing once. The receptor comes from an adult who was a healthcare worker with PCR-confirmed SARS-CoV-2 infection or an uninfected control (not recorded which). The sequencing sample was made of whole blood. This rearrangement joins TRBV3-1 to TRBJ2-7, with 12 bases that match TRBD2. CDR3 nucleotide sequence: TGTGCCAGCAGCCGACTAGCGGGAGACTACGAGCAGTACTTC. Translating gives CASSRLAGDYEQYF.